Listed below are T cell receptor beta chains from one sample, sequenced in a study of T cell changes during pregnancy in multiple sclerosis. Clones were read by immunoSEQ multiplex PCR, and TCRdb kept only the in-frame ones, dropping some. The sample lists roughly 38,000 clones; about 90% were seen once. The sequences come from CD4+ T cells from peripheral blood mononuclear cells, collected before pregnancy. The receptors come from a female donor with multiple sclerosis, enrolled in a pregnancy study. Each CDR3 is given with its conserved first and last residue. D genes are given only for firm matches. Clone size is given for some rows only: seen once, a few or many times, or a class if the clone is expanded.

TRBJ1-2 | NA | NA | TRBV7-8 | CASETPGGVGYTF | TGTGCCAGCGAGACTCCCGGGGGGGTAGGCTACACCTTC
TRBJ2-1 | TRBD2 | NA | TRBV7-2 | CASSLAGTSGFNEQFF | TGTGCCAGCAGCTTAGCCGGGACTAGCGGCTTCAATGAGCAGTTCTTC
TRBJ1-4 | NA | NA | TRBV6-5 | CASSYGGAPLIF | TGTGCCAGCAGTTACGGGGGGGCCCCCCTCATTTTT
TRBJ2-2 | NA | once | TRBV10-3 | CAISAGSPSNTGELFF | TGTGCCATCAGTGCGGGAAGCCCTTCGAACACCGGGGAGCTGTTTTTT
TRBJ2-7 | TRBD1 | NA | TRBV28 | CASRPGQGAFHEQYF | TGTGCCAGCAGGCCCGGACAGGGGGCATTCCACGAGCAGTACTTC
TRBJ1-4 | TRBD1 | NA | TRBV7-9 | CASSPFPGQGNQEKLFF | TGTGCCAGCAGCCCTTTCCCGGGACAGGGTAATCAGGAAAAACTGTTTTTT
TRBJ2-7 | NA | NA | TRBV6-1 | CASSEAITYEQYF | TGTGCCAGCAGTGAGGCCATAACCTACGAGCAGTACTTC
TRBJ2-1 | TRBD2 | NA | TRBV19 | CASSIGGTSWGEQFF | TGTGCCAGTAGTATCGGTGGGACTAGCTGGGGTGAGCAGTTCTTC
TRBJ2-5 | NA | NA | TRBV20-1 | CSAPAGRAQYF | TGCAGTGCTCCTGCCGGCAGGGCCCAGTACTTC
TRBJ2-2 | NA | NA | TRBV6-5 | CATRRGLNTGELFF | TGTGCCACCCGGAGGGGACTGAACACCGGGGAGCTGTTTTTT
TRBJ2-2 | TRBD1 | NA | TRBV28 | CASSLDRVRRELFF | TGTGCCAGCAGTTTAGACAGGGTCCGCCGGGAGCTGTTTTTT
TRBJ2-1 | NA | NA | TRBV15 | CATSTRGPQYNEQFF | TGTGCCACCAGCACACGAGGGCCTCAATACAATGAGCAGTTCTTC
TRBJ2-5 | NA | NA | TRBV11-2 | CASSPVGGIQTQYF | TGTGCCAGCAGCCCAGTAGGAGGGATCCAGACCCAGTACTTC
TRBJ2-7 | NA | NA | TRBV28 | CASSFEVSYEQYF | TGTGCCAGCAGTTTTGAGGTTTCCTACGAGCAGTACTTC